The 9 T cell receptor beta chains below come from one sample, sequenced in a study of OX40 agonist ivuxolimab in advanced cancers. Sequencing was performed with immunoSEQ multiplex PCR; in TCRdb, only in-frame clones are kept and a portion is missing. The sample has approximately 45,000 clones, about 80% seen once. Sequences were derived from CD4+ or CD8+ T cells sorted from blood, sampled in a trial of the OX40 agonist ivuxolimab. All receptors come from an adult with an advanced solid tumor such as melanoma, head and neck, liver or kidney cancer.

This clone was counted only a few times. The chain joins TRBV7-3 to TRBJ2-2; 8 bases are a match to TRBD1. The CDR3 has 15 amino acids. Germline CDR1 reads SGHTA; CDR2 reads FQGTGA. V shed 5 bases, J shed 3 bases, and the junction held 5 bases outside the gene matches. Here the CDR3 reads CASSPQGAYTGELFF. The CDR3 nucleotides are TGTGCCAGCAGCCCGCAGGGGGCATACACCGGGGAGCTGTTTTTT.

The V and J genes are TRBV19 and TRBJ2-7; D is possibly TRBD2 (6 bases). V shed 1 base and J shed 2 bases, with 12 bases lying between them. CDR1 and CDR2 (germline): LNHDA, SQIVND (reference sequence). The CDR3 spans 15 residues. CDR3 sequence reads: CASSIAGTGAYEQYF. DNA for the CDR3: TGTGCCAGTAGTATAGCCGGAACGGGAGCCTACGAGCAGTACTTC.

The chain carries TRBV6-6 and TRBJ2-7, with a tentative D call TRBD2 (5 bases). Germline V CDR1 and CDR2: MNHNY, SVGAGI (reference sequence). This CDR3 spans 15 amino acids. Trimming cost V 4 bases and J 3 bases, with 16 bases left between them. CDR3 DNA sequence: TGTGCCAGCAGTTCTCTAGCACAAACTGTCTACGAGCAGTACTTC. Residues: CASSSLAQTVYEQYF.

The rearrangement uses TRBV6-5 and TRBJ1-2; perhaps TRBD1 as D (5 bases). V lost 6 bases and J 8 bases, leaving 22 bases between the germline ends. Germline lookup yields CDR1 MNHEY and CDR2 SVGAGI. CDR3 length: 15 amino acids. CDR3 bases: TGTGCCAGCAGAACATCCACCGGGGACCATGACGGCTACACCTTC. Translation: CASRTSTGDHDGYTF.

CDR3 region: CASSVRQVDTEAFF. The CDR3 region has the DNA TGTGCCAGCAGCGTACGTCAGGTGGACACTGAAGCTTTCTTT. This rearrangement joins TRBV9 to TRBJ1-1, with D unresolved. V lost 1 base, J lost 3 bases, and 10 bases lay in between. This CDR3 region has 14 residues. Germline V lookup: CDR1 SGDLS, CDR2 YYNGEE.

The V and J genes are TRBV9 and TRBJ2-3, with D tentatively TRBD1 or TRBD2 (5 bases each). Per germline, CDR1 SGDLS and CDR2 YYNGEE. CDR3 length: 15 amino acids. The V gene lost 2 bases and the J gene lost 6 bases, with 16 bases spanning the gap. The DNA of the CDR3 is TGTGCCAGCAGCGTGGCCGGGGCCCTTAGTGATACGCAGTATTTT. Translated: CASSVAGALSDTQYF.

The V call is TRBV5-1, the J call TRBJ2-7; 7 bases map to TRBD1. V was clipped by 6 bases and J by 4 bases; unmatched bases: 13. The CDR3 length is 15 residues. The germline gives CDR1 SGHRS, CDR2 YFSETQ. The CDR3 bases are TGCGCCAGCAACCATTACAGGGGATTCGAATACGAGCAGTACTTC. Encoded protein: CASNHYRGFEYEQYF.

The chain links TRBV19 to TRBJ1-6; 9 bases match TRBD1. The ends lost 3 bases at V and 3 bases at J; junction bases unmatched: 6. CDR3 length: 17 amino acids. Germline-derived CDR1 and CDR2 are LNHDA and SQIVND (reference sequence). As DNA, the CDR3 is TGTGCCAGTAGTATCGGAGGGACAGGGTTCTATAATTCACCCCTCCACTTT. Translated, it gives CASSIGGTGFYNSPLHF.

The gene calls are TRBV7-2 and TRBJ2-5, with a weak D call TRBD2 (5 bases). V shed 1 base and J shed 5 bases, with 14 bases lying between them. Germline V lookup: CDR1 SGHTA, CDR2 FQGNSA. This CDR3 has 15 residues. CDR3 residues: CASSLEFQAVETQYF. The CDR3 bases are TGTGCCAGCAGCTTAGAATTTCAAGCGGTGGAGACCCAGTACTTC. The full variable domain, in which reference TRBV7-2 and TRBJ2-5 provide the parts outside the CDR3, is GAGVSQSPSNKVTEKGKDVELRCDPISGHTALYWYRQSLGQGLEFLIYFQGNSAPDKSGLPSDRFSAERTGGSVSTLTIQRTQQEDSAVYLCASSLEFQAVETQYFGPGTRLLVL.